A selection of T cell receptor beta chains follows, all from one sample in a study of shared clonotypes between healthy human individuals. Measured with immunoSEQ multiplex PCR; TCRdb has only the in-frame clones, and not every one. The profile covers about 1,900,000 clones, with about 95% appearing a single time and around 1% taken by the ten largest. Sequenced: naive CD8+ T cells sorted from blood. The receptors derive from a man aged 18 to 29 in good health. The CDR3 runs from the conserved cysteine through the conserved F or W. A D gene is named only where the DNA matches it firmly. Only part of the rows carry a size: once, few, many, or a class if the clone is expanded.

CDR3 length | J gene | V gene | D gene | clone size | CDR3 DNA | CDR3 protein
15 | TRBJ2-7 | TRBV10-2 | TRBD1 | NA | TGCGCCAGCAGTGACCAGGGACAGATTTACTACGAGCAGTACTTC | CASSDQGQIYYEQYF
17 | TRBJ2-2 | TRBV7-9 | TRBD2 | once | TGTGCCAGCAGCCCCCACTCTAGCGGGGCCTCTCCCGGGGAGCTGTTTTTT | CASSPHSSGASPGELFF
15 | TRBJ2-1 | TRBV7-9 | TRBD1 | NA | TGTGCCAGCACCTGGGGGCAGGGGGCCGACAATGAGCAGTTCTTC | CASTWGQGADNEQFF
16 | TRBJ2-1 | TRBV27 | NA | NA | TGTGCCAGCAGTTTATCAGCTCTTTCCTCCTACAATGAGCAGTTCTTC | CASSLSALSSYNEQFF
13 | TRBJ2-5 | TRBV30 | NA | NA | TGTGCCTGCCCAGGGCAGGGAACAGAGACCCAGTACTTC | CACPGQGTETQYF
15 | TRBJ2-2 | TRBV4-1 | NA | NA | TGCGCCAGCAGCCCGGGTGAGGGGATAGCCGGGGAGCTGTTTTTT | CASSPGEGIAGELFF
13 | TRBJ2-1 | TRBV7-8 | NA | once | TGTGCCAGCAGCTTAGCGTCGGAGGGTGAGCAGTTCTTC | CASSLASEGEQFF
16 | TRBJ1-1 | TRBV6-5 | NA | NA | TGTGCCAGCAGTTACTCAGGCGGGGCGGGGGACACTGAAGCTTTCTTT | CASSYSGGAGDTEAFF
14 | TRBJ2-7 | TRBV7-6 | NA | NA | TGTGCCAGCAGCTTAGGTCCTCTTAGAGACGAGCAGTACTTC | CASSLGPLRDEQYF
16 | TRBJ1-2 | TRBV27 | NA | NA | TGTGCCAGCAGTTTTTCGAGTTCGGGCAGTGTTAATGGCTACACCTTC | CASSFSSSGSVNGYTF
14 | TRBJ2-7 | TRBV5-6 | NA | NA | TGTGCCAGCAGCTTGGGGCTGGGGGCATACGAGCAGTACTTC | CASSLGLGAYEQYF
15 | TRBJ1-1 | TRBV4-3 | NA | once | TGCGCCAGCAGCCAAGATCAGGAGGGCTCCACTGAAGCTTTCTTT | CASSQDQEGSTEAFF
14 | TRBJ2-7 | TRBV6-5 | TRBD2 | NA | TGTGCCAGCAGCGGCGGGGGGCCCTCCTACGAGCAGTACTTC | CASSGGGPSYEQYF
16 | TRBJ2-7 | TRBV7-9 | NA | once | TGTGCCAGCAGCTTAGGACGGCAGGGTGTCCGTTACGAGCAGTACTTC | CASSLGRQGVRYEQYF